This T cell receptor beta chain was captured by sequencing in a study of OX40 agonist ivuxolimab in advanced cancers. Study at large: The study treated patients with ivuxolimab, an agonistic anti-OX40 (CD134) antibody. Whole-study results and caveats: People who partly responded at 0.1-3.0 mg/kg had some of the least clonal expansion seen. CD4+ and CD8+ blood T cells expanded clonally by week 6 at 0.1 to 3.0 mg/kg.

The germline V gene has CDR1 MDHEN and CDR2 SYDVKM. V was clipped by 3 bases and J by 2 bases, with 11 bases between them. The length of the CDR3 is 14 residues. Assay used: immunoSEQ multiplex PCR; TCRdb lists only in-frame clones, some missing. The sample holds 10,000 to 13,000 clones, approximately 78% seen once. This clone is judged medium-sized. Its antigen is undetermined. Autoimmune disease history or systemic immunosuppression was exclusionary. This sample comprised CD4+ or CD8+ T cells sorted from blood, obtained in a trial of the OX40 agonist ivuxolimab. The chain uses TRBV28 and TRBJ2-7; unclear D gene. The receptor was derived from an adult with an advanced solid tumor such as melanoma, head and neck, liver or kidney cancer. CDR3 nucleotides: TGTGCCAGCAGTTTGAAGGCAGGAGCCTACGAGCAGTACTTC. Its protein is CASSLKAGAYEQYF.